A single sample gave rise to the 12 T cell receptor beta chains below, sequenced in a study of blood T cell repertoires in COVID-19. TCRdb's copy holds only in-frame clones and misses some; the assay was immunoSEQ multiplex PCR. The sample holds about 75,000 clones, over 65% seen once. Sequences were obtained from peripheral blood. All receptors derive from a human donor with acute or convalescent COVID-19. The donor label of this sample is uncertain.

The CDR3 coding sequence is TGTGCCAGCAGCATACGGACAGGACCGGCCCTTAACTATGGCTACACCTTC. It specifies CASSIRTGPALNYGYTF. The chain joins TRBV7-8 to TRBJ1-2; 7 bases map to TRBD1. This CDR3 region has 17 residues. From germline, CDR1 is SGHVS and CDR2 FQNEAQ. Unmatched junction bases numbered 13, after V lost 5 bases and J lost 1 base.

The V call is TRBV27, the J call TRBJ2-3; TRBD2 aligns across 10 bases. The germline V gene has CDR1 MNHEY and CDR2 SMNVEV (reference sequence). Germline trimming cut 6 bases from V and 6 bases from J; bases unmatched to any gene: 15. This CDR3 region has 17 residues. The CDR3 DNA follows: TGTGCCAGCAGGGAGCGGGGGGGCCTAAGGGGTGCCGATACGCAGTATTTT. It encodes CASRERGGLRGADTQYF.

Only a few counts were recorded for this clone. At one boundary the junction diverges from the germline segment, which might be a read error. The CDR3 DNA follows: TGCGCCAGCAGCTTGGGCGGGTCCTCCAATGAGCAGTTCTTC. Protein sequence: CASSLGGSSNEQFF. The chain recombines TRBV5-1 with TRBJ2-1, with a possible D match to TRBD2 (5 bases). This CDR3 contains 14 residues. CDR1 is SGHRS and CDR2 is YFSETQ in the germline V gene. Full variable domain (outside the CDR3, taken from reference TRBV5-1 and TRBJ2-1): KAGVTQTPRYLIKTRGQQVTLSCSPISGHRSVSWYQQTPGQGLQFLFEYFSETQRNKGNFPGRFSGRQFSNSRSEMNVSTLELGDSALYLCASSLGGSSNEQFFGPGTRLTVL.

The genes are TRBV5-5 and TRBJ1-4, with TRBD1 as a possible D gene (5 bases). CDR1 is SGHKS and CDR2 is YYEKEE in the germline V gene (reference sequence). This CDR3 has 13 amino acids. Deletions cut 4 bases from V and 4 bases from J, with 8 bases between. The CDR3 here is CASSVGLNEKLFF. In nucleotides, the CDR3 is TGTGCCAGCAGCGTGGGACTTAATGAAAAACTGTTTTTT.

The V gene is TRBV14, the J gene TRBJ2-2; TRBD1 is a possible D gene (6 bases). Germline V gene sequence: CDR1 SGHDN, CDR2 FVKESK. This CDR3 spans 14 amino acids. Trimming shortened V by 5 bases and J by 7 bases, and 14 bases separated the two germline ends. The CDR3: CASSRSDSLGELFF. In DNA form, the CDR3 reads TGTGCCAGCAGCAGATCGGACAGCCTCGGGGAGCTGTTTTTT.

In its sample, this clone was seen once. J is TRBJ2-7 and V is TRBV27, with D possibly TRBD2 on 5 matching bases. Germline-derived CDR1 and CDR2 are MNHEY and SMNVEV (reference sequence). Trimming took off 6 bases at V and 0 bases at J, with 18 bases between the two ends. This CDR3 has 16 residues. The CDR3 reads CASRPNGEGSSYEQYF. CDR3 sequence (DNA): TGTGCCAGCAGACCCAATGGAGAGGGTAGCTCCTACGAGCAGTACTTC.

This chain links TRBV28 with TRBJ1-1; 10 nucleotides match TRBD1. The CDR3 extends over 17 amino acids. With V trimmed by 3 bases and J by 0 bases, 7 bases remained unmatched. CDR1 MDHEN and CDR2 SYDVKM come from the germline V gene. The CDR3 sequence: CASSLTGGLVMNTEAFF. The CDR3, as DNA: TGTGCCAGCAGTTTGACAGGGGGCCTCGTTATGAACACTGAAGCTTTCTTT.

The gene calls are TRBV7-6 and TRBJ2-2; 9 nucleotides match TRBD2. The germline V gene has CDR1 SGHVS and CDR2 FNYEAQ. There are 15 residues in the CDR3. V lost 3 bases, J lost 6 bases, and 5 bases stayed unmatched. The CDR3 reads CASSLRTSEAGELFF. In nucleotides, the CDR3 is TGTGCCAGCAGCTTGAGGACTAGCGAGGCCGGGGAGCTGTTTTTT.

In its sample, this clone was seen a few times. The V call is TRBV24-1, the J call TRBJ1-2, with 9 bases lining up with TRBD1. CDR3 size: 15 residues. Germline CDR1 is KGHDR and CDR2 is SFDVKD. J lost 1 base, V lost 4 bases, and 3 bases had no gene match. In DNA, the CDR3 is TGTGCCACCAGTGAGGGGACAGGGATTAACTATGGCTACACCTTC. Protein sequence: CATSEGTGINYGYTF.

The V call is TRBV11-2, the J call TRBJ2-2; no clear D gene. V dropped 1 base and J dropped 5 bases, with 5 bases sitting between them. The CDR3 is 13 amino acids. Germline assignment: CDR1 SGHAT and CDR2 FQNNGV. CDR3 sequence (DNA): TGTGCCAGCAGCTTAGCTCGGACCGGGGAGCTGTTTTTT. Translation: CASSLARTGELFF.

The CDR3 DNA is TGCGCCAGCGCCAACACAGGGGGGAGAGGAGATACGCAGTATTTT. Residues: CASANTGGRGDTQYF. The chain couples TRBV5-1 to TRBJ2-3; 8 positions agree with TRBD1. The CDR3 covers 15 residues. The V segment lost 7 bases and the J segment 5 bases; nucleotides outside the gene matches: 12. CDR1 and CDR2 (germline): SGHRS, YFSETQ.

The chain joins TRBV7-9 to TRBJ2-2, with D possibly matching TRBD2 (6 bases). The CDR3 is 14 amino acids. Germline-derived CDR1 and CDR2 are SEHNR and FQNEAQ (reference sequence). The V end was cut by 5 bases, the J end by 1 base, with 8 bases between. CDR3 sequence reads: CASSLGGNTGELFF. The CDR3 DNA sequence: TGTGCCAGCAGCCTCGGGGGGAACACCGGGGAGCTGTTTTTT.